Listed here are 23 T cell receptor beta chains from one sample, sequenced in a study of cytomegalovirus exposure and HLA in healthy donors. PCR used 60 Vbeta primers and 13 Jbeta primers. Assay used: immunoSEQ multiplex PCR; TCRdb lists only in-frame clones, some missing. Of around 130,000 clones in the sample, 73% were seen once. Source material: PBMCs. The receptors were sampled from a woman aged 40-49 years in good health and CMV-seropositive.

The V gene is TRBV6-5, the J gene TRBJ2-7, with unresolved D. The CDR3 contains 14 residues. Trimming took 2 bases from V and 3 from J, leaving 11 bases between them. The germline gives CDR1 MNHEY, CDR2 SVGAGI. The CDR3 DNA follows: TGTGCCAGCAGTTACGGCCGTTACAACTACGAGCAGTACTTC. Encoded protein: CASSYGRYNYEQYF.

The rearrangement joins TRBV14 to TRBJ2-7; D call uncertain. The ends were cut back, 1 base at V and 0 bases at J, with 16 bases in the middle. Germline assignment: CDR1 SGHDN and CDR2 FVKESK. This CDR3 is 17 amino acids long. CDR3 nucleotide sequence: TGTGCCAGCAGCCAAGGCGGCTTACGGTCTTCCTCCTACGAGCAGTACTTC. Amino acid sequence: CASSQGGLRSSSYEQYF.

CDR3 region: CASSTRTGGDYGYTF. CDR3 nucleotides: TGTGCCAGTAGTACCCGAACAGGGGGCGACTATGGCTACACCTTC. This sequence joins TRBV19 and TRBJ1-2; 9 bases fit TRBD1. The trim removed 4 bases at V and 3 bases at J, leaving 6 bases unmatched. This CDR3 is 15 amino acids long. Germline assignment: CDR1 LNHDA and CDR2 SQIVND (reference sequence).

The V call is TRBV4-3, the J call TRBJ2-3, with TRBD2 matching over 10 bases. This CDR3 region has 16 residues. Germline values: CDR1 LGHNA, CDR2 YSLEER. V was clipped by 1 base and J by 6 bases; unmatched bases: 7. The CDR3 DNA follows: TGCGCCAGCAGCCAAGGACAGCGGGGGGGCGGGGATACGCAGTATTTT. This encodes CASSQGQRGGGDTQYF.

This chain links TRBV11-3 with TRBJ2-1; 12 nucleotides line up with TRBD2. This CDR3 has 17 residues. Trimming took 5 bases from V and 5 from J; bases not matched to a gene: 10. CDR1 and CDR2 from the germline V gene are SGHNT and YENEEA. CDR3 DNA: TGTGCCAGCAGCCCACGGAGAGGACTAGCGGGAAACAATGAGCAGTTCTTC. Protein sequence: CASSPRRGLAGNNEQFF.

The chain links TRBV18 to TRBJ2-2, with 9 bases matching TRBD1. Germline values: CDR1 KGHSH, CDR2 LQKENI. Trimming at V came to 4 bases and at J to 1 base, leaving 4 bases not matched to a gene. This CDR3 spans 16 amino acids. The CDR3, as DNA: TGTGCCAGCTCACAGACGGGACAGGGGAACACCGGGGAGCTGTTTTTT. This gives the protein CASSQTGQGNTGELFF.

The rearrangement uses TRBV29-1 and TRBJ1-1; TRBD1 might be the D (5 bases). Trimming pared 1 base from V and 6 bases from J, leaving 18 bases between. This CDR3 region has 15 residues. Per the germline V gene, CDR1 is SQVTM and CDR2 is ANQGSEA. The CDR3 DNA reads as TGCAGCGTTGAAGGCGGTCAGGGCTTATTGTCTGAAGCTTTCTTT. Amino acid sequence: CSVEGGQGLLSEAFF.

V gene TRBV7-9 combines with J gene TRBJ2-7, with 8 bases matching TRBD2. The CDR3 has 16 amino acids. Germline V gene data show CDR1 as SEHNR and CDR2 as FQNEAQ (reference sequence). J lost 3 bases, V lost 4 bases, and 11 bases had no gene match. Here the CDR3 DNA reads TGTGCCAGCAGCTCCCGGGGGGTGGCGGGGGGCTACGAGCAGTACTTC. Translation gives CASSSRGVAGGYEQYF.

The chain couples TRBV7-2 to TRBJ1-1; 8 nucleotides match TRBD1. The length of the CDR3 is 18 residues. V lost 4 bases, J lost 0 bases, and 13 bases stayed unmatched. CDR1 and CDR2 (germline): SGHTA, FQGNSA. The CDR3 sequence is CASSSPLVAGGVNTEAFF. CDR3 nucleotide sequence: TGTGCCAGCAGCTCCCCGTTGGTCGCAGGGGGCGTGAACACTGAAGCTTTCTTT.

CDR3 region: CASSQGQVNEKLFF. DNA of the CDR3: TGTGCCAGCAGCCAAGGTCAGGTTAATGAAAAACTGTTTTTT. The chain recombines TRBV4-2 with TRBJ1-4, with D hard to call. V was trimmed by 1 base and J by 4 bases, leaving 7 bases between them. Germline V lookup: CDR1 LGHNA, CDR2 YNFKEQ. The CDR3 loop spans 14 amino acids.

This clone was observed a handful of times. Mismatch with germline at one junction end may stem from a read error. The chain recombines TRBV30 with TRBJ2-3; 10 bases match TRBD1. The CDR3 is made up of 12 amino acids. In germline, CDR1 is GTSNPN, CDR2 SVGIG (reference sequence). DNA of the CDR3: TGTGCCTGGAGTGTTCGACAGGGGGCCGTGCATTTT. This encodes CAWSVRQGAVHF.

CDR3 amino acids: CASSLLGQGSDTIYF. The CDR3 region has the DNA TGTGCCAGCTCACTCCTAGGACAGGGTTCGGACACCATATATTTT. The V call is TRBV18, the J call TRBJ1-3, with TRBD1 matching over 8 bases. CDR3 length: 15 residues. J was trimmed by 8 bases and V by 4 bases; bases with no gene match: 10. Germline V gene lookup returns CDR1 KGHSH and CDR2 LQKENI.

The chain joins TRBV4-2 to TRBJ1-1; 9 bases align to TRBD1. Germline lookup yields CDR1 LGHNA and CDR2 YNFKEQ. This CDR3 region has 16 residues. After removal of 2 bases from V and 4 bases from J, the junction contained 8 bases not matched to a gene. The DNA of the CDR3 is TGTGCCAGCAGCCAAAGGACCACAGGGGGCCTCACTGAAGCTTTCTTT. It codes for CASSQRTTGGLTEAFF.

The chain employs TRBV5-1 and TRBJ1-6; a possible D gene is TRBD1 (6 bases). The CDR3 contains 16 residues. Trimming left V 4 bases short and J 4 bases short, with 15 bases between. Germline-derived CDR1 and CDR2 are SGHRS and YFSETQ. CDR3 in amino acids: CASSPGGGPYNSPLHF. The CDR3 DNA is TGCGCCAGCAGCCCGGGAGGGGGACCATATAATTCACCCCTCCACTTT.

CDR3 residues: CASSQEASPHTKNIQYF. CDR3 DNA sequence: TGCGCCAGCAGCCAAGAGGCCTCCCCTCATACCAAAAACATTCAGTACTTC. The chain combines TRBV4-3 with TRBJ2-4, with unresolved D. The length of the CDR3 is 17 residues. The V end was cut by 0 bases, the J end by 2 bases, with 14 bases between. CDR1 LGHNA and CDR2 YSLEER come from the germline V gene.

The genes are TRBV7-2 and TRBJ2-7, with 9 bases identical to TRBD2. The CDR3 length is 15 residues. Per the germline V gene, CDR1 is SGHTA and CDR2 is FQGNSA. The trim removed 1 base at V and 3 bases at J, leaving 4 bases unmatched. The CDR3 nucleotides are TGTGCCAGCAGCTTAGGGCGGGGGGGCCTCTACGAGCAGTACTTC. Its translation is CASSLGRGGLYEQYF.

This chain uses TRBV5-6 with TRBJ2-5, with D possibly being TRBD2 (6 bases). Matching the DNA end better, TRBJ2-7 makes the J call doubtful. The CDR3 has 17 amino acids. In germline, CDR1 is SGHDT, CDR2 YYEEEE. The CDR3 spells CASSFGAGRRGAYEQYF. CDR3 DNA sequence: TGTGCCAGCAGCTTTGGGGCAGGGAGGCGCGGGGCCTACGAGCAGTACTTC.

V gene TRBV9 combines with J gene TRBJ2-6; TRBD1 might be the D (6 bases). Trimming shortened V by 3 bases and J by 0 bases, and 22 bases separated the two germline ends. The length of the CDR3 is 20 residues. Germline CDR1 is SGDLS and CDR2 is YYNGEE. CDR3 sequence reads: CASSAQLGSRGGSGANVLTF. CDR3 nucleotide sequence: TGTGCCAGCAGCGCACAGTTGGGGAGCAGGGGCGGCTCTGGGGCCAACGTCCTGACTTTC. Full variable domain (rest looked up from reference TRBV9 and TRBJ2-6): DSGVTQTPKHLITATGQRVTLRCSPRSGDLSVYWYQQSLDQGLQFLIQYYNGEERAKGNILERFSAQQFPDLHSELNLSSLELGDSALYFCASSAQLGSRGGSGANVLTFGAGSRLTVL.

The chain combines TRBV28 with TRBJ2-4, with 7 nucleotides matching TRBD1. CDR1 MDHEN and CDR2 SYDVKM come from the germline V gene. V lost 3 bases, J lost 9 bases, and 5 bases stayed unmatched. The CDR3 has 13 amino acids. CDR3: CASSLQGDGIQYF. The CDR3 region has the DNA TGTGCCAGCAGTTTGCAGGGGGACGGCATTCAGTACTTC.

The genes are TRBV30 and TRBJ1-1; no firm D call. Trimming left V 3 bases short and J 3 bases short, with 11 bases between. The CDR3 covers 13 residues. Germline lookup yields CDR1 GTSNPN and CDR2 SVGIG (reference sequence). The CDR3 coding sequence is TGTGCCTGGAGGTGGAGGGCGGACACTGAAGCTTTCTTT. Its protein is CAWRWRADTEAFF.

This clone was seen a few times. The V gene is TRBV6-5, the J gene TRBJ2-1; 9 bases agree with TRBD2. This CDR3 spans 14 amino acids. The J segment lost 7 bases and the V segment lost 6 bases, leaving 7 bases of the junction unmatched. Germline V gene data show CDR1 as MNHEY and CDR2 as SVGAGI. The CDR3 loop is CASRESGGSNEQFF. The CDR3 DNA reads TGTGCCAGCAGGGAAAGCGGGGGGTCTAATGAGCAGTTCTTC.

Notes on this clone: The same CDR3 can be traced to other DNA sequences in this sample. The chain has TRBV4-3 and TRBJ2-7, with TRBD1 identical over 8 bases. The CDR3 extends over 15 amino acids. Germline V gene lookup returns CDR1 LGHNA and CDR2 YSLEER. V gave up 3 bases and J gave up 3 bases; unmatched junction bases: 7. Here the CDR3 reads CASSHRQGAVYEQYF. In DNA, the CDR3 is TGCGCCAGCAGCCACCGGCAGGGGGCAGTCTACGAGCAGTACTTC.

The V and J genes are TRBV6-1 and TRBJ1-5; 10 nucleotides match TRBD1. V lost 4 bases, J lost 0 bases, and 3 bases stayed unmatched. CDR3 length: 16 amino acids. Germline V gives CDR1 MNHNS, CDR2 SASEGT. The CDR3 DNA is TGTGCCAGCAGTGCGGGACAGGGGTTTAGCAATCAGCCCCAGCATTTT. Amino acid sequence: CASSAGQGFSNQPQHF.